This T cell receptor (beta chain) was identified during a study of blood T cell repertoires in COVID-19. The data were produced by immunoSEQ multiplex PCR, yet TCRdb's version contains in-frame clones alone and is incomplete. Of approximately 260,000 clones in the sample, 70% to 90% were seen once. This CDR3 is built from 15 residues. V was pared by 3 bases and J by 2 bases, with 4 bases of the junction left unmatched. Germline CDR1 and CDR2: SGHKS and YYEKEE (reference sequence). J is TRBJ2-3 and V is TRBV5-5; 9 bases are a match to TRBD1. The clonotype originates from a woman aged 35 to 49 with acute COVID-19. The material sequenced was PBMCs or T cells enriched from blood (not recorded which). The CDR3 sequence is CASSSRDRDTDTQYF. CDR3 nucleotide sequence: TGTGCCAGCAGCTCCCGGGACAGGGACACAGATACGCAGTATTTT.